One and the same sample provided the 23 T cell receptor beta chains below, sequenced in a study of blood T cell repertoires in COVID-19. Assay used: immunoSEQ multiplex PCR; TCRdb lists only in-frame clones, some missing. This table holds around 250,000 clones, roughly 80% found once. Source material: peripheral blood. These receptors originate from a man aged 55 to 69 who had recovered from COVID-19.

J is TRBJ2-3 and V is TRBV28; TRBD2 aligns across 9 bases. V lost 4 bases, J lost 8 bases, and 10 bases stayed unmatched. CDR3 length: 15 residues. Germline CDR1 reads MDHEN; CDR2 reads SYDVKM. CDR3 nucleotides: TGTGCCAGCAGTTCCGCCGGGACTAGCTACGGTACGCAGTATTTT. Its translation is CASSSAGTSYGTQYF.

This chain connects TRBV6-6 to TRBJ1-6; D unresolved. The V end was cut by 5 bases, the J end by 0 bases, with 14 bases between. The CDR3 consists of 17 residues. From germline, CDR1 is MNHNY and CDR2 SVGAGI (reference sequence). In DNA, the CDR3 is TGTGCCAGCAGTCTCTCCGCCTTGAGCTCCTATAATTCACCCCTCCACTTT. It translates to CASSLSALSSYNSPLHF.

This clone was observed a few times. The V call is TRBV7-9, the J call TRBJ2-5; 7 positions agree with TRBD2. Germline-derived CDR1 and CDR2 are SEHNR and FQNEAQ (reference sequence). The CDR3 extends over 15 amino acids. V shed 5 bases and J 1 base; nucleotides not matched to a gene: 7. CDR3 region: CASSLSLAGQETQYF. CDR3 in DNA: TGTGCCAGCAGCCTGTCGTTAGCGGGCCAAGAGACCCAGTACTTC.

The J gene is TRBJ2-1, the V gene TRBV3-1 (or the pseudogene TRBV3-2); D remains unclear. The V end lost 5 bases, the J end lost 0 bases, and 8 bases lay between the germline ends. Germline values: CDR1 LGHDT, CDR2 YNNKEL (reference sequence). There are 14 residues in the CDR3. The CDR3 DNA follows: TGTGCCAGCAGCGATACACGCTCCTACAATGAGCAGTTCTTC. Amino acid sequence: CASSDTRSYNEQFF.

The chain recombines TRBV9 with TRBJ2-2, with unresolved D. Per germline, CDR1 SGDLS and CDR2 YYNGEE. The CDR3 has 18 residues. Trimming cost V 0 bases and J 3 bases, with 18 bases left between them. This CDR3 reads CASSVGQVSTLYTGELFF. The CDR3 DNA follows: TGTGCCAGCAGCGTAGGGCAGGTCTCCACCCTTTACACCGGGGAGCTGTTTTTT.

The CDR3 sequence is CASSLSGTGLLTQYF. The CDR3 bases are TGTGCCAGTAGTCTGTCTGGGACAGGCCTTTTGACCCAGTACTTC. This rearrangement joins TRBV19 to TRBJ2-5; TRBD1 agrees at 8 bases. CDR3 size: 15 residues. V lost 5 bases and J lost 7; bases outside the gene matches: 12. Germline V gives CDR1 LNHDA, CDR2 SQIVND (reference sequence).

The chain employs TRBV11-1 and TRBJ2-3; weak D call: TRBD2 (6 bases). Germline V CDR1 and CDR2: SGHAT, FQDESV (reference sequence). The CDR3 is 15 residues long. V was cut by 5 bases and J by 2 bases, with 14 bases left in between. CDR3 region: CASSPPGLNTDTQYF. The CDR3 region has the DNA TGTGCCAGCAGCCCCCCGGGACTGAACACAGATACGCAGTATTTT.

J is TRBJ2-7 and V is TRBV2; 8 bases align to TRBD1. With V trimmed by 7 bases and J by 7 bases, 9 bases remained unmatched. Per the germline V gene, CDR1 is SNHLY and CDR2 is FYNNEI. CDR3 length equals 13 residues. The CDR3 nucleotides are TGTGCCAGCAAACAGGACAGGGCAAGGGAGCAGTACTTC. It encodes CASKQDRAREQYF.

This chain joins TRBV19 and TRBJ2-7; D gene ambiguous. The germline gives CDR1 LNHDA, CDR2 SQIVND (reference sequence). The CDR3 loop spans 13 amino acids. V was clipped by 4 bases and J by 2 bases, with 9 bases between them. The CDR3 nucleotides are TGTGCCAGTAGTAGGCCGCAAGCCTACGAGCAGTACTTC. Its protein product is CASSRPQAYEQYF. The entire variable domain, with the rest obtained from reference TRBV19 and TRBJ2-7, is as follows: DGGITQSPKYLFRKEGQNVTLSCEQNLNHDAMYWYRQDPGQGLRLIYYSQIVNDFQKGDIAEGYSVSREKKESFPLTVTSAQKNPTAFYLCASSRPQAYEQYFGPGTRLTVT.

The chain links TRBV19 to TRBJ2-1; tentative D call: TRBD1 (5 bases). The CDR3 is 13 residues long. Between the trimmed V and J ends, which lost 4 bases and 10 bases, there was a span of 14 bases. CDR1 LNHDA and CDR2 SQIVND come from the germline V gene (reference sequence). The CDR3, as DNA: TGTGCCAGTAGTAACCCTCTACCAGGGGAGCAGTTCTTC. Its translation is CASSNPLPGEQFF.

This rearrangement joins TRBV27 to TRBJ2-7, with 9 bases fitting TRBD1. Germline loops: CDR1 MNHEY, CDR2 SMNVEV (reference sequence). V lost 8 bases to trimming and J lost 7 bases; unmatched junction nucleotides: 12. The CDR3 is 14 amino acids. As DNA, the CDR3 is TGTGCCAGCGGAAGACGGGACAGGGCGAGGGAGCAGTACTTC. Translating it yields CASGRRDRAREQYF.

V usage is TRBV5-1 and J usage is TRBJ2-7, with TRBD2 matching 11 bases. The germline V gene encodes CDR1 SGHRS and CDR2 YFSETQ. V lost 0 bases to trimming and J lost 4 bases; unmatched junction nucleotides: 3. CDR3 length: 15 residues. The CDR3 DNA reads as TGCGCCAGCAGCTTGGCGGGACTAGCGGCTTACGAGCAGTACTTC. It translates to CASSLAGLAAYEQYF.

Turning to this clone: This CDR3 is also generated by other DNA sequences in the sample. The chain uses TRBV5-1 and TRBJ2-7, with TRBD2 identical over 7 bases. J gave up 6 bases and V 0 bases, and 6 bases lay outside the gene matches. The CDR3 consists of 14 residues. CDR1 is SGHRS, CDR2 YFSETQ, per germline. The CDR3 here is CASSLERGPREQYF. In DNA, the CDR3 is TGCGCCAGCAGCTTGGAGCGGGGCCCCCGCGAGCAGTACTTC. Combining the CDR3 with reference TRBV5-1 and TRBJ2-7 gives the whole variable domain KAGVTQTPRYLIKTRGQQVTLSCSPISGHRSVSWYQQTPGQGLQFLFEYFSETQRNKGNFPGRFSGRQFSNSRSEMNVSTLELGDSALYLCASSLERGPREQYFGPGTRLTVT.

V and J are TRBV2 and TRBJ1-2; D is possibly TRBD1 (6 bases). Between the trimmed V and J ends, which lost 3 bases and 3 bases, there was a span of 8 bases. Germline V gene data show CDR1 as SNHLY and CDR2 as FYNNEI. The CDR3 consists of 13 residues. The CDR3 coding sequence is TGTGCCAGCAGTGACAGGGGTGACTATGGCTACACCTTC. It yields the protein CASSDRGDYGYTF.

V is TRBV11-1 and J is TRBJ2-3; tentatively, D is TRBD2 (8 bases). Germline V gene sequence: CDR1 SGHAT, CDR2 FQDESV (reference sequence). V lost 5 bases and J 2 bases, leaving 17 bases between the germline ends. The CDR3 covers 16 residues. CDR3 sequence reads: CASSLGGGQLTDTQYF. The CDR3, as DNA: TGTGCCAGCAGCCTCGGGGGGGGACAGCTCACAGATACGCAGTATTTT.

This clone was observed a handful of times. The V gene is TRBV7-8, the J gene TRBJ1-1; D remains ambiguous. This CDR3 region has 12 residues. V lost 1 base, J lost 6 bases, and 6 bases lay in between. CDR1 and CDR2 from the germline V gene are SGHVS and FQNEAQ. CDR3 coding DNA: TGTGCCAGCAGCTTAGACCGGTCTGAAGCTTTCTTT. Protein sequence: CASSLDRSEAFF.

This rearrangement joins TRBV6-6 to TRBJ2-3; D unclear. V dropped 2 bases and J dropped 3 bases, with 6 bases sitting between them. Germline V lookup: CDR1 MNHNY, CDR2 SVGAGI (reference sequence). CDR3 length: 13 residues. In DNA, the CDR3 is TGTGCCAGCAGTTACCTGCGAACAGATACGCAGTATTTT. This sequence encodes CASSYLRTDTQYF.

This chain links TRBV29-1 with TRBJ2-1, with a possible D match to TRBD2 (6 bases). V lost 7 bases, J lost 8 bases, and 21 bases lay in between. Germline CDR1 is SQVTM and CDR2 is ANQGSEA. This CDR3 has 14 amino acids. CDR3 nucleotides: TGCAGCGGAACGTTGGCGGGACTTATGGATGAGCAGTTCTTC. This gives the protein CSGTLAGLMDEQFF.

This CDR3 is CASSTLGGTGGGEQYF. In DNA, the CDR3 is TGTGCCAGCAGCACACTAGGGGGGACAGGGGGCGGCGAGCAGTACTTC. The rearrangement joins TRBV7-2 to TRBJ2-7; 12 positions agree with TRBD1. CDR3 length: 16 amino acids. The V and J ends lost 5 bases and 6 bases, in that order; junction bases with no gene match: 11. The V gene's germline CDR1 is SGHTA and CDR2 FQGNSA. The full variable domain, completed using reference TRBV7-2 and TRBJ2-7, is GAGVSQSPSNKVTEKGKDVELRCDPISGHTALYWYRQSLGQGLEFLIYFQGNSAPDKSGLPSDRFSAERTGGSVSTLTIQRTQQEDSAVYLCASSTLGGTGGGEQYFGPGTRLTVT.

The V and J genes are TRBV6-5 and TRBJ1-5, with 7 bases lining up with TRBD1. J was trimmed by 6 bases and V by 10 bases; bases with no gene match: 12. Germline V CDR1 and CDR2: MNHEY, SVGAGI. The CDR3 has 14 residues. CDR3 sequence reads: CATSVRGWSQPQHF. The CDR3 DNA sequence: TGTGCCACCTCCGTCAGGGGGTGGTCTCAGCCCCAGCATTTT.

The rearrangement joins TRBV24-1 to TRBJ2-1, with D unresolved. Trimming left V 9 bases short and J 7 bases short, with 12 bases between. Germline V gene sequence: CDR1 KGHDR, CDR2 SFDVKD. The CDR3 length is 12 residues. As DNA, the CDR3 is TGTGCCACCTCTAGGTTGGGTAATGAGCAGTTCTTC. It is translated as CATSRLGNEQFF.

The chain is built from TRBV28 and TRBJ1-6, with a weak D call TRBD1 (6 bases). This CDR3 spans 15 amino acids. The ends were cut back, 6 bases at V and 7 bases at J, with 16 bases in the middle. Germline CDR1 and CDR2: MDHEN and SYDVKM. The CDR3 protein is CASRWGTSINSPLHF. CDR3 in DNA: TGTGCCAGCAGGTGGGGGACATCAATAAATTCACCCCTCCACTTT.

This sequence joins TRBV5-1 and TRBJ1-5; 9 bases fit TRBD1. The CDR3 covers 18 residues. V lost 4 bases and J lost 7; bases outside the gene matches: 18. Germline CDR1 SGHRS, CDR2 YFSETQ. This CDR3 is CASSPQPRDRERGQPQHF. The CDR3 DNA is TGCGCCAGCAGCCCCCAACCCCGGGACAGGGAGCGAGGGCAGCCCCAGCATTTT.